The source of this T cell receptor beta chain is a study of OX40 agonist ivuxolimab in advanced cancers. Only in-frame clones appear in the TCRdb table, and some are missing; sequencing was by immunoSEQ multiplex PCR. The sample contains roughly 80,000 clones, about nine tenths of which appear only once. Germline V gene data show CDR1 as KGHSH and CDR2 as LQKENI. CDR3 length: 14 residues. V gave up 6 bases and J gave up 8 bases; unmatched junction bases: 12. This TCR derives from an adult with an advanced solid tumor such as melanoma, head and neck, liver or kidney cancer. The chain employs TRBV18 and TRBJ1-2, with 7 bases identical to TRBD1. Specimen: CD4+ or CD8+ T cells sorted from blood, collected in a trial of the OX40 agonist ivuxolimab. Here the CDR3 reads CASSQLQGNWGYTF. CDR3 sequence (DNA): TGTGCCAGCTCGCAATTACAGGGGAATTGGGGCTACACCTTC.